This TCR beta chain derives from a study of blood T cell repertoires in COVID-19. Turning to the study itself: From the United States, Italy and Spain came samples of acute and convalescent COVID-19.

The CDR3 spans 16 residues. The germline V gene encodes CDR1 MGHRA and CDR2 YSYEKL. The V end was cut by 0 bases, the J end by 4 bases, with 13 bases between. Authors' analysis steps: It was from reference gene primer amplification that nucleated cell counts were estimated. Measured with immunoSEQ multiplex PCR; TCRdb has only the in-frame clones, and not every one. V and J calls and clone size come straight from that table; D and trimming were deduced from the DNA. Of tens of thousands of clones listed, under 90% are singletons. This sequence originates from a woman aged 60-75 years with acute or convalescent COVID-19. Input material: peripheral blood. The chain has TRBV4-1 and TRBJ2-1; TRBD2 is a possible D gene (5 bases). The CDR3 spells CASSQDPSGAYNEQFF. The CDR3 region has the DNA TGCGCCAGCAGCCAAGACCCCAGCGGAGCTTACAATGAGCAGTTCTTC.